This T cell receptor (beta chain) is drawn from a study of T cell responses to AZD1222 COVID-19 vaccine (TCRdb year 2021). Looking at the study overall: A total of 230 to 250 trial participants underwent TCR sequencing, of whom roughly 210 had received two doses of AZD1222 and approximately 26 had received two doses of the MenACWY control vaccine. Enrollment into the trials was organized by age into subgroups of 18-55, 56-69 and 70-plus years, and those subgroups contained about 160, 30 and 59 TCR-sequenced participants, respectively.

Comments on this clone: It has no known antigen specificity. Base qualities are not provided; no much larger clone lies one nucleotide away.

The CDR3 regions of human TCRbeta chains were analyzed by immunosequencing. The authors' analysis ran thus. Repertoire TCRs were checked for matches against a reference library of SARS-CoV-2-specific TCRs that had been generated using the MIRA antigen-specificity platform. Breadth was defined as the fraction of unique TCRs that were SARS-CoV-2-associated, and depth was defined as the fraction of total T cells that were SARS-CoV-2-associated. Using the MIRA data, every spike-specific TCR was mapped to the spike region that the TCR reacted to and assigned to either a CD4 or a CD8 class. Log10-transformed breadth and depth values were compared by one-way ANOVA with Sidak's multiple comparisons tests. TCRdb re-hosts the immuneACCESS table, in-frame sequences only. Its copies lack some clones; in the studies checked, an unresolved V gene accounts for under half of them, and the cause for the rest is not known. The V and J calls and clone size come from that table; D and trimming were worked out from the DNA. Present in this sample are 250,000 to 300,000 clones, approximately 94% of which were seen just once. The ten largest clones take up around 0.6% of the sample.

What the time point label conveys for this sample: about 28 days (+/-7) after the second vaccine dose. AZD1222 recipients with second doses at about 4 weeks or about 12 weeks were pooled, because spike-specific TCR depth and breadth did not differ between schedules. The vaccinee samples were drawn from two UK trials, COV001 and COV002, one of which was a single-blind randomized controlled phase 2/3 trial testing AZD1222 (ChAdOx1 nCoV-19) in healthy adults. Trial participant PBMC samples were collected at day 0 and day 28 after the second dose for TCRbeta chain sequencing. What the work shows at the level of the full study, not this receptor alone: Because no day 14 peak-response samples were available, the repertoires could be characterized only after the peak T cell response. The 56-69-year group was small, and its depth increase did not reach significance, likely because of low power. Conclusions about previously exposed vaccinees are limited, since just six AZD1222 recipients were seropositive for SARS-CoV-2 at baseline. Most participants were white British and females outnumbered males, and the authors suggested that clonal diversity may have been underestimated. Nearly half of unique spike-specific TCRs reportedly recognized epitopes outside regions mutated in the B.1.351 and B.1.1.7 variants. After two AZD1222 doses, both the breadth and the depth of spike-specific TCRs were significantly higher than at day 0 and than in MenACWY recipients. The whole spike protein was spanned by vaccine-associated CD4 TCRs, and dominant responses were seen in regions 160-218 and 743-854.

The CDR3 numbers 13 residues from cysteine through phenylalanine. Only the CDR3 DNA is retained, 39 bases long and in frame from the first base. The trim is 5 bases for V and 4 bases for J, with a gap of 11 bases between the germline ends. Here the chain combines TRBV12-3 or TRBV12-4 and TRBJ1-2; a confident D gene designation cannot be given. The source of this sequence is an adult who received the AZD1222 COVID-19 vaccine. Sequencing used peripheral blood, obtained 28 days after the second AZD1222 dose. CDR3 sequence: CASSTDSLYGYTF. The DNA sequence is TGTGCCAGCAGTACGGATAGCCTCTATGGCTACACCTTC.